This T cell receptor (beta chain) was sequenced for a study of human T cells and chemical hapten exposure. As to time point: pre-sensitization, week 0. This sample's treatment: therapeutic diphenylcyclopropenone sensitization with weekly scalp DPC. One entry per CDR3 protein, called by TCRdb with MiXCR from the RACE reads. The sample consists of about 250,000 distinct CDR3 sequences, around 7.7% of them appearing once. Regarding the study as a whole: Higher patch test scores went with higher counts of PT1 expanded TCRs.

The table lists this clonotype with a few counts. Antigen specificity is unknown. Germline assignment: CDR1 SEHNR and CDR2 FQNEAQ (reference sequence). This CDR3 is built from 16 residues. V dropped 3 bases and J dropped 0 bases, with 12 bases sitting between them. The source was whole blood, collected in connection with sensitization to the hapten diphenylcyclopropenone (DPC). The sequence was collected from a young man with alopecia areata. Some clones in this sample may be carry-over from other donors' samples. The chain links TRBV7-9 to TRBJ2-4; tentatively, D is TRBD1 (6 bases). The CDR3 sequence is CASSLGADVAKNIQYF. In DNA form, the CDR3 reads TGTGCCAGCAGCTTGGGGGCAGATGTAGCCAAAAACATTCAGTACTTC.